Sequencing of this T cell receptor beta chain was carried out in a study of spatial heterogeneity in lung cancer. For the study at large: The study sequenced follow-up PBMC samples when they were available, at a median of about two years after resection.

Individually, TCR cDNA molecules were each labelled with a unique molecular identifier. TCRdb re-called the 5' RACE reads with MiXCR, one entry per CDR3 protein. The sample holds roughly 2,600 distinct CDR3 sequences, roughly 55% seen once. On this clonotype: This beta chain is a stray sequence in a library constructed for alpha chains; its clone size is not meaningful.

The CDR3 contains 14 residues. V trimming: 6 bases; J trimming: 3 bases; junction bases outside the gene matches: 4. The time point: blood at routine non-recurrence follow-up after resection. Whole RNA, isolated from tumor, nontumor lung or frozen PBMC, was sequenced without prior sorting. The V call is TRBV12-3 or TRBV12-4, the J call TRBJ2-5; 10 nucleotides match TRBD1. Material: PBMCs, obtained at follow-up. The source is a female donor with early-stage non-small cell lung cancer. For the CDR3, the DNA is TGTGCCAGCAGAAGGGACAGGGGAGAAGAGACCCAGTACTTC. Protein sequence: CASRRDRGEETQYF.